Listed below are T cell receptor beta chains from one sample, sequenced in a study of cytomegalovirus exposure and HLA in healthy donors. Method: immunoSEQ multiplex PCR; TCRdb's copy keeps in-frame clones and lacks some. The data show 150,000 to 200,000 clones, with 80% seen just once and about 0.64% held by the top ten. The sequencing input was PBMCs. The receptors come from a boy younger than 18 in good health and CMV-seronegative. CDR3s include the opening cysteine and the closing phenylalanine or tryptophan. The D gene is left open where the match is weak. For some rows the clone size is stated as once, few or many, or as a class when expanded; others skip it.

>-|TRBD2|TRBV11-1|TRBJ2-1
TGTGCCAGCAGCCCCGGGACTAGGCAGAACAATGAGCAGTTCTTC
CASSPGTRQNNEQFF
>-|-|TRBV11-2|TRBJ1-6
TGTGCCAGCAGCTTCACAGGGTCCTATAATTCACCCCTCCACTTT
CASSFTGSYNSPLHF
>-|TRBD1|TRBV18|TRBJ2-4
TGTGCCAGCTCACCCCCGGGACAGGGTAACATTCAGTACTTC
CASSPPGQGNIQYF
>-|-|TRBV19|TRBJ1-2
TGTGCCAGTAGTATTGGGCAGTACTATGGCTACACCTTC
CASSIGQYYGYTF
>-|-|TRBV2|TRBJ1-2
TGTGCCAGCAGTGAAAGGGTCGGGGAGGATGGCTACACCTTC
CASSERVGEDGYTF
>-|-|TRBV19|TRBJ2-7
TGTGCCAGTAGCTCGGGACACACAAGCCTCTACGAGCAGTACTTC
CASSSGHTSLYEQYF
>few|-|TRBV29-1|TRBJ2-7
TGCAGCGTGGGAGGCAGGACCTACGAGCAGTACTTC
CSVGGRTYEQYF
>once|TRBD2|TRBV6-6|TRBJ2-3
TGTGCCAGCAGTTACTCGGTGGGAGGGCCGTATACGCAGTATTTT
CASSYSVGGPYTQYF
>-|TRBD1|TRBV13|TRBJ1-4
TGTGCCAGCAGCATATATCTGGCAGGGGGTGATGAAAAACTGTTTTTT
CASSIYLAGGDEKLFF
>-|-|TRBV6-1|TRBJ1-2
TGTGCCAGCAGTGAAGCTTCGGCCCAAAGCGGCTATGGCTACACCTTC
CASSEASAQSGYGYTF
>-|-|TRBV2|TRBJ1-2
TGTGCCAGCAGTGAAGCCTGGGCCTATGGCTACACCTTC
CASSEAWAYGYTF
>few|-|TRBV27|TRBJ1-1
TGTGCCAGCAGCCTTTCGTTGAACACTGAAGCTTTCTTT
CASSLSLNTEAFF
>-|TRBD1|TRBV7-9|TRBJ1-2
TGTGCCAGCAGCCCAAACCCGACAGGGAGTGGCTACACCTTC
CASSPNPTGSGYTF
>once|-|TRBV9|TRBJ1-3
TGTGCCAGCAGCCCCTACCGCTCTGGAAACACCATATATTTT
CASSPYRSGNTIYF
>-|TRBD1|TRBV19|TRBJ1-2
TGTGCCAGTTCTGGACAGGAGAGCGACTATGGCTACACCTTC
CASSGQESDYGYTF
>-|TRBD1|TRBV7-6|TRBJ2-7
TGTGCCAGCAGCTCGCCCGGGACAGGCTCCTACGAGCAGTACTTC
CASSSPGTGSYEQYF
>-|-|TRBV11-2|TRBJ2-3
TGTGCCAGCAGCGAAGAGGCGCCGGGAAGTGGTCCAGATACGCAGTATTTT
CASSEEAPGSGPDTQYF
>-|TRBD1|TRBV27|TRBJ2-7
TGTGCCAGCAGCCGGGACAGGGACTACGAGCAGTACTTC
CASSRDRDYEQYF
>-|TRBD1|TRBV19|TRBJ1-1
TGTGCCAGTACCCTGGAGGGGGCTGAAGCCTTCTTT
CASTLEGAEAFF
>-|TRBD1|TRBV14|TRBJ2-7
TGTGCCAGCAGCCAAGGACAGGGGTCGACCTACGAGCAGTACTTC
CASSQGQGSTYEQYF
>-|TRBD2|TRBV4-1|TRBJ2-7
TGCGCCAGCAGCCAAGTAAGGTTGGTAGCGGGAGGATACGAGCAGTACTTC
CASSQVRLVAGGYEQYF
>once|-|TRBV19|TRBJ2-7
TGTGCCACAGCGGCCTCCTACGAGCAGTACTTC
CATAASYEQYF
>-|TRBD1|TRBV16|TRBJ2-7
TGTGCCAGCAGCGGGACAGGGGGCGTATACGAGCAGTACTTC
CASSGTGGVYEQYF
>-|-|TRBV9|TRBJ1-4
TGTGCCAGCAGCCCCAGGGCTAATGAAAAACTGTTTTTT
CASSPRANEKLFF
>once|-|TRBV6-4|TRBJ2-4
TGTGCCAGCTCCCGGGACTCCTCCTCCGGGAGCATTCAGTACTTC
CASSRDSSSGSIQYF
>-|TRBD1|TRBV30|TRBJ1-6
TGTGCCTGGAGTGAAGGGACAGGTTTTTGGTCACCCCTCCACTTT
CAWSEGTGFWSPLHF
>-|TRBD1|TRBV28|TRBJ1-2
TGTGCCAGCAGTTTACCCGGACAGGAGGGGGGCTATGGCTACACCTTC
CASSLPGQEGGYGYTF
>-|TRBD2|TRBV11-2|TRBJ2-1
TGTGCCAGCAGCTTGAGCGGGAGGGCGTATGAGCAGTTCTTC
CASSLSGRAYEQFF
>-|-|TRBV7-6|TRBJ2-7
TGTGCCAGCAGCCCCTTATTTGCGGGATTGGGACTTTCCCTCGAGCAGTACTTC
CASSPLFAGLGLSLEQYF
>-|TRBD1|TRBV19|TRBJ1-2
TGTGCCAGTACCGACGGACAGGTTAGGGGCGGCTACACCTTC
CASTDGQVRGGYTF
>-|TRBD1|TRBV10-1|TRBJ2-7
TGCGCCAGCATCCTAACAGGGGGCGTGAGTCTCGAGCAGTACTTC
CASILTGGVSLEQYF